This T cell receptor (beta chain) was retrieved from a study of beta chain features in type 1 diabetes. Each of the CD4+ naive, central memory, regulatory and stem cell-like memory populations was sorted via CD45RO/CCR7/CD25/CD127/CD95/CD27. Notes on the study in general: At VDJ recombination sites, type 1 diabetes patients had fewer insertions and more deleted nucleotides. For patients and controls alike, PCR might favor shorter templates to the same degree. Comparison showed that naive, central memory and Treg TCRB repertoires appeared more similar among patients than among healthy donors. Moderate yet significant TCRB CDR3 shortening was seen in Type 1 diabetes patients in all four CD4+ subsets.

The isolated RNA, all of it, was reverse transcribed, so expressed TCRB transcripts were what got sequenced. Measured with immunoSEQ multiplex PCR; TCRdb has only the in-frame clones, and not every one. The sample consists of hundreds of thousands of clones, 10% to 15% of them appearing once. This clone turned up a few times. What it binds is not known. The source material was naive CD4+ T cells from blood. This clonotype originated in a man aged 18 to 35 with type 1 diabetes.

CDR3 DNA sequence: TGTGCCAGCAGCTTAGATTCTATGGGACAGGGCTCTATCAGCGAGCAGTACTTC. It is translated as CASSLDSMGQGSISEQYF. The chain uses TRBV11-2 and TRBJ2-7; TRBD1 matches at 9 bases. Germline loops: CDR1 SGHAT, CDR2 FQNNGV. The V gene end was trimmed by 0 bases and the J gene end by 6 bases; junction bases not matched to a gene: 15. There are 18 residues in the CDR3.